The 10 T cell receptor beta chains listed next were all sequenced from one sample in a study of control samples from healthy donors and cancer patients. The protocol was immunoSEQ multiplex PCR, while the TCRdb copy is restricted to in-frame clones and leaves out a portion. The sample shows about 89,000 clones, around 85% of them seen only once. Sequencing was carried out using blood. The origin of the receptors is a woman aged 40 to 55 in good health.

This chain connects TRBV7-2 to TRBJ2-5; D gene ambiguous. This CDR3 is built from 12 residues. Germline CDR1 and CDR2: SGHTA and FQGNSA. V lost 4 bases, J lost 1 base, and 4 bases lay in between. The DNA for the CDR3 is TGTGCCAGCAGCTCCCGCCAAGAGACCCAGTACTTC. Translated: CASSSRQETQYF.

The genes are TRBV19 and TRBJ1-5; D is unresolved. Looked up from germline, CDR1 is LNHDA and CDR2 is SQIVND (reference sequence). The CDR3 runs 17 residues. V was shortened by 0 bases and J by 2 bases, with 14 bases between the two germline ends. The CDR3 reads CASSIDRTPRGNQPQHF. The CDR3, as DNA: TGTGCCAGTAGTATAGATCGGACCCCCCGCGGCAATCAGCCCCAGCATTTT.

The rearrangement links TRBV7-2 to TRBJ1-1, with no clear D. Looked up from germline, CDR1 is SGHTA and CDR2 is FQGNSA. The CDR3 runs to 13 residues. Trimming left V 6 bases short and J 0 bases short, with 8 bases between. CDR3 DNA sequence: TGTGCCAGCAGGCTAACAGTGAACACTGAAGCTTTCTTT. Translated: CASRLTVNTEAFF. Based on the CDR3 plus reference TRBV7-2 and TRBJ1-1, the full variable domain is GAGVSQSPSNKVTEKGKDVELRCDPISGHTALYWYRQSLGQGLEFLIYFQGNSAPDKSGLPSDRFSAERTGGSVSTLTIQRTQQEDSAVYLCASRLTVNTEAFFGQGTRLTVV.

The CDR3 nucleotides read TGTGCCAGCAGTTTTTCGGGTGGGGCCGCCTACGAGCAGTACTTC. It encodes CASSFSGGAAYEQYF. The chain is built from TRBV6-5 and TRBJ2-7; TRBD1 might be the D (5 bases). CDR1 is MNHEY and CDR2 is SVGAGI in the germline V gene. Trimming left V 4 bases short and J 2 bases short, with 15 bases between. The CDR3 runs 15 residues.

The chain links TRBV3-1 (or the pseudogene TRBV3-2) to TRBJ2-7; maybe TRBD1 (5 bases). The CDR3 is made up of 13 amino acids. Per the germline V gene, CDR1 is LGHDT and CDR2 is YNNKEL (reference sequence). Trimming pared 3 bases from V and 6 bases from J, leaving 12 bases between. The CDR3 here is CASSHGAGIEQYF. CDR3 sequence (DNA): TGTGCCAGCAGCCATGGGGCAGGGATCGAGCAGTACTTC.

The rearrangement links TRBV12-3 or TRBV12-4 to TRBJ1-2, with D perhaps matching TRBD1 (6 bases). The length of the CDR3 is 13 residues. Trimming removed 5 bases from V and 4 bases from J, with 11 bases in between. CDR3 in DNA: TGTGCCAGCAGTGTCGACAGGCCCTATGGCTACACCTTC. Translated: CASSVDRPYGYTF.

The gene calls are TRBV6-1 and TRBJ2-7; 9 nucleotides line up with TRBD1. The CDR3 loop spans 15 amino acids. Germline V gene data show CDR1 as MNHNS and CDR2 as SASEGT. Trimming at V came to 1 base and at J to 2 bases, leaving 3 bases not matched to a gene. CDR3 region: CASSEVGQGAYEQYF. For the CDR3, the DNA is TGTGCCAGCAGTGAAGTGGGACAGGGAGCCTACGAGCAGTACTTC.

The chain uses TRBV18 and TRBJ2-1; D gene unclear. Germline V gives CDR1 KGHSH, CDR2 LQKENI. V was cut by 1 base and J by 8 bases, with 12 bases left in between. CDR3 length: 14 amino acids. This chain's CDR3 is CASSPQLKAYEQFF. For the CDR3, the DNA is TGTGCCAGCTCACCACAACTAAAGGCTTATGAGCAGTTCTTC.

J is TRBJ2-2 and V is TRBV5-4; 8 nucleotides match TRBD1. With V trimmed by 0 bases and J by 7 bases, 11 bases remained unmatched. This CDR3 region has 17 residues. Germline-derived CDR1 and CDR2 are SGHNT and YYREEE (reference sequence). This chain's CDR3 is CASSLGVRDRSLGELFF. Written as DNA, the CDR3 is TGTGCCAGCAGCTTGGGGGTTCGGGACAGGTCTCTCGGGGAGCTGTTTTTT.

A single count supports this clone. The V call is TRBV19, the J call TRBJ1-2, with 7 bases that match TRBD1. V lost 0 bases to trimming and J lost 4 bases; unmatched junction nucleotides: 2. There are 14 residues in the CDR3. CDR1 and CDR2 from the germline V gene are LNHDA and SQIVND (reference sequence). The DNA for the CDR3 is TGTGCCAGTAGTATAGACGGGACAGTCTATGGCTACACCTTC. Its protein product is CASSIDGTVYGYTF.